The sequence of this T cell receptor beta chain was determined in a study of T cells in Graves' hyperthyroidism and ophthalmopathy. Study-wide results and limits: Most thyroid clonotypes that were expanded above 0.001 also turned up in blood.

CDR3 length equals 16 residues. The junction had 15 bases not matched to a gene; V was cut back by 6 bases and J by 4 bases. Germline CDR1 reads MNHNS; CDR2 reads SASEGT. The investigators amplified TCR beta CDR3 regions from RNA transcripts. A set of HTBI primers served as the primers for a first-round RT-PCR of the TCR CDR3. Each CDR3 protein is one row after TCRdb ran MiXCR on the multiplex PCR reads. The repertoire consists of around 600,000 distinct CDR3 sequences, with 15% to 17% occurring once and the leading ten covering 7.3%. The sample holds many counts of this clonotype. Its antigen remains unknown.

The clonotype comes from a woman aged 25-40 years with Graves' hyperthyroidism. The sequencing input was blood. The V call is TRBV6-1, the J call TRBJ2-7; 7 nucleotides align to TRBD1. CDR3: CASRKLTGFGLYEQYF. The CDR3 DNA is TGTGCCAGCAGGAAACTGACAGGGTTTGGTTTGTACGAGCAGTACTTC.